These 20 T cell receptor beta chains share one sample of origin, sequenced in a study of CD8+CD57+ T cells in acquired aplastic anemia. CDR3 and TCR beta VDJ profiling relied on genomic DNA as the template. TCRdb itself ran the reads through MiXCR, one entry per CDR3 protein. The table has hundreds of thousands of distinct CDR3 sequences, 65% to 80% seen once. Sequenced: sorted CD4+, CD8+, or CD8+CD57+ T cells (not recorded which) from PBMCs. The origin of the receptors is a human donor in good health, serving as a control.

V usage is TRBV7-3 and J usage is TRBJ1-5; perhaps TRBD1 as D (5 bases). Trimming removed 5 bases from V and 16 bases from J, with 27 bases in between. This CDR3 comprises 15 residues. Per germline, CDR1 SGHTA and CDR2 FQGTGA. The CDR3 loop reads CASSPGRQNTEALHF. CDR3 nucleotide sequence: TGTGCCAGCAGCCCAGGAAGACAGAACACTGAAGCTCTCCATTTT.

This clonotype was observed at least ten times. V and J are TRBV7-3 and TRBJ2-5, with 7 bases fitting TRBD2. This CDR3 is 14 amino acids long. J gave up 5 bases and V 0 bases, and 3 bases lay outside the gene matches. Germline V gene lookup returns CDR1 SGHTA and CDR2 FQGTGA. The CDR3 sequence is CASSLTGREETQYF. The CDR3 DNA sequence: TGTGCCAGCAGCTTAACGGGGAGGGAGGAGACCCAGTACTTC.

The V call is TRBV27, the J call TRBJ2-7; 12 nucleotides align to TRBD1. The CDR3 is made up of 14 amino acids. Germline V CDR1 and CDR2: MNHEY, SMNVEV (reference sequence). The trim removed 3 bases at V and 6 bases at J, leaving 3 bases unmatched. CDR3 coding DNA: TGTGCCAGCAGTTTTGGGACAGGGGGCGCCGAGCAGTACTTC. This encodes CASSFGTGGAEQYF.

This clonotype showed up many times. This chain links TRBV27 with TRBJ2-7; D might be TRBD1 or TRBD2, each matching 5 bases. The V end lost 6 bases, the J end lost 3 bases, and 24 bases lay between the germline ends. This CDR3 comprises 17 residues. Germline CDR1 reads MNHEY; CDR2 reads SMNVEV (reference sequence). The CDR3 spells CASSRSQRDLLNYEQYF. The DNA for the CDR3 is TGTGCCAGCAGCCGATCTCAACGGGACCTATTAAACTACGAGCAGTACTTC.

J is TRBJ2-3 and V is TRBV20-1; 7 positions agree with TRBD1. Losses at the gene ends were 5 bases for V and 5 bases for J; bases not matched to a gene: 10. Germline V gives CDR1 DFQATT, CDR2 SNEGSKA (reference sequence). CDR3 length: 14 residues. The CDR3 sequence: CSAAFEGAGDTQYF. The CDR3 nucleotides are TGCAGTGCTGCGTTTGAGGGGGCCGGAGATACGCAGTATTTT.

V usage is TRBV20-1 and J usage is TRBJ1-2; D perhaps matches TRBD1 (6 bases). Looked up from germline, CDR1 is DFQATT and CDR2 is SNEGSKA (reference sequence). The CDR3 is made up of 15 amino acids. V lost 5 bases, J lost 6 bases, and 22 bases lay in between. The CDR3 bases are TGCAGTGCTCATTCCGGGGGGCTATATCGGGATGGCTACACCTTC. Protein sequence: CSAHSGGLYRDGYTF.

The chain joins TRBV30 to TRBJ2-1; 11 bases are shared with TRBD1. Unmatched junction bases numbered 7, after V lost 3 bases and J lost 9 bases. Per germline, CDR1 GTSNPN and CDR2 SVGIG (reference sequence). The CDR3 totals 14 residues. CDR3: CAWSQDRGQGEQFF. CDR3 nucleotide sequence: TGTGCCTGGAGCCAGGACAGGGGGCAAGGTGAGCAGTTCTTC.

In its sample, this clonotype was seen once. V usage is TRBV7-2 and J usage is TRBJ2-1, with no clear D. The J call may be wrong; the DNA end is better matched by TRBJ2-7. Germline V gives CDR1 SGHTA, CDR2 FQGNSA. CDR3 length: 13 amino acids. For the CDR3, the DNA is TGTGCCAGCAGCTACGGTCTCAACAATGAGCAGTACTTC. Translating it yields CASSYGLNNEQYF.

This chain uses TRBV5-1 with TRBJ2-7; D perhaps matches TRBD2 (7 bases). CDR3 size: 13 residues. Germline CDR1 and CDR2: SGHRS and YFSETQ. V was clipped by 7 bases and J by 7 bases, with 18 bases between them. CDR3 loop: CASQGGDSTEQYF. Here the CDR3 DNA reads TGCGCCAGCCAAGGGGGGGATAGCACAGAGCAGTACTTC.

The genes are TRBV14 and TRBJ2-7; unclear D gene. This CDR3 is built from 15 residues. Germline CDR1 and CDR2: SGHDN and FVKESK. Trimming removed 0 bases at V and 3 bases at J, with 12 bases between. CDR3 amino acids: CASSQDLSPVYEQYF. The CDR3 coding sequence is TGTGCCAGCAGCCAAGATTTATCCCCGGTCTACGAGCAGTACTTC.

The J gene is TRBJ2-7, the V gene TRBV12-3 or TRBV12-4; 9 bases fit TRBD1. Trimming cost V 7 bases and J 6 bases; bases outside gene matches: 4. The length of the CDR3 is 12 residues. CDR3: CASTPTGGEQYF. The CDR3 DNA reads as TGTGCCAGCACCCCGACAGGGGGCGAGCAGTACTTC.

As concerns this clonotype: An end of the junction differs from the germline gene, which may be a read error. This chain joins TRBV6-6 and TRBJ2-3, with TRBD2 as a possible D gene (5 bases). In germline, CDR1 is MNHNY, CDR2 SVGAGI (reference sequence). CDR3 size: 15 residues. CDR3 DNA: TGTGCCATCAGTCGACTTAGCAGTAGCGCAGATAAGCAGTATTTT. This codes for CAISRLSSSADKQYF.

Comment on this clonotype: This CDR3 is missing its conserved last phenylalanine or tryptophan, likely due to a read error. This chain joins TRBV7-9 and TRBJ2-2; 8 bases are a match to TRBD2. The V gene end was trimmed by 5 bases and the J gene end by 3 bases; junction bases not matched to a gene: 11. The length of the CDR3 is 17 residues. The germline V gene has CDR1 SEHNR and CDR2 FQNEAQ (reference sequence). CDR3 sequence (DNA): TGTGCCAGCAGCCCAACGGGACCAGCGGGGGACACCGGGGAGCTGTTTTCT. It codes for CASSPTGPAGDTGELFS.

Concerning this clonotype: One end of the junction fails to match germline, which may point to a read error. The chain employs TRBV11-1 and TRBJ2-1; 9 bases match TRBD1. The CDR3 loop spans 14 amino acids. Germline CDR1 SGHAT, CDR2 FQDESV (reference sequence). CDR3 nucleotides: TGTGCCAGCAGCCCCCTGGACAGGGGCGATGAGGAGTTCTTC. Protein: CASSPLDRGDEEFF. Full variable domain (outside the CDR3, taken from reference TRBV11-1 and TRBJ2-1): EAEVAQSPRYKITEKSQAVAFWCDPISGHATLYWYRQILGQGPELLVQFQDESVVDDSQLPKDRFSAERLKGVDSTLKIQPAELGDSAMYLCASSPLDRGDEEFFGPGTRLTVL.

The chain has TRBV9 and TRBJ2-7; 7 bases are a match to TRBD1. Looked up from germline, CDR1 is SGDLS and CDR2 is YYNGEE. The V and J ends lost 1 base and 2 bases, in that order; junction bases with no gene match: 6. This CDR3 region has 15 residues. The DNA of the CDR3 is TGTGCCAGCAGCGTAATCCGGGACAGCGCCTACGAGCAGTACTTC. Protein sequence: CASSVIRDSAYEQYF.

In regard to this clonotype: At one end, the junction sequence differs from germline, possibly due to a read error. This rearrangement joins TRBV5-1 to TRBJ2-5; 13 bases fit TRBD2. The CDR3 is made up of 16 amino acids. Germline V CDR1 and CDR2: SGHRS, YFSETQ. CDR3 residues: CASSRTGLAGQETQYF. The CDR3 region has the DNA TGTGCCAGCAGCCGCACGGGACTAGCGGGGCAAGAGACCCAGTACTTC.

The chain recombines TRBV6-6 with TRBJ2-5; D uncertain. V was pared by 2 bases and J by 4 bases, with 8 bases between. Germline V lookup: CDR1 MNHNY, CDR2 SVGAGI (reference sequence). The CDR3 is made up of 13 amino acids. The CDR3 loop is CASSYRVGETQYF. The CDR3 DNA reads TGTGCCAGCAGTTACCGGGTCGGAGAGACCCAGTACTTC.

V and J are TRBV20-1 and TRBJ2-5; weak D call: TRBD2 (7 bases). V was clipped by 6 bases and J by 5 bases, with 25 bases between them. This CDR3 contains 16 residues. Germline CDR1 and CDR2: DFQATT and SNEGSKA (reference sequence). Written as DNA, the CDR3 is TGCAGTGCCAGCCGGGGACTACCGGGGGGCTGGGAGACCCAGTACTTC. Residues: CSASRGLPGGWETQYF.

About this clonotype: Germline is not matched at one junction end, which may reflect a read error. The rearrangement links TRBV12-3 or TRBV12-4 to TRBJ1-2; D possibly corresponds to TRBD1 (6 bases). The CDR3 is 13 amino acids. CDR3 amino acids: CASSRDTRYGYTF. The CDR3 DNA reads TGTGCCAGCAGCCGGGACACCCGCTATGGCTACACCTTT.

This clonotype was seen more than once but under ten times. This sequence joins TRBV6-6 and TRBJ1-5; tentatively, D is TRBD1 (6 bases). Looked up from germline, CDR1 is MNHNY and CDR2 is SVGAGI (reference sequence). V was pared by 2 bases and J by 4 bases, with 21 bases between. CDR3 length: 18 residues. The CDR3, as DNA: TGTGCCAGCAGTTACACCGCCCCCTGGCAGGGGATGAATCAGCCCCAGCATTTT. It encodes CASSYTAPWQGMNQPQHF.